This entry lists 25 T cell receptor beta chains sequenced from one sample in a study of post-analysis software for immune sequencing data. TCR beta cDNA libraries included unique molecular identifiers. TCRdb re-called the PCR reads with MiXCR, one entry per CDR3 protein. This table holds under 200,000 distinct CDR3 sequences, 25% to 35% found once. The study, taken as a whole, reports: A handful of TRBV segments occurring more often in patients than controls included TRBV5-6, TRBV5-1 and TRBV20-1.

What these receptors recognize is not known. The source material was blood. The receptors were sampled from a girl between 2 and 17 years old with multiple sclerosis.

This clonotype has just a few counts. This chain connects TRBV20-1 to TRBJ2-3, with 7 positions matching TRBD2. Germline CDR1 reads DFQATT; CDR2 reads SNEGSKA (reference sequence). With V trimmed by 0 bases and J by 2 bases, 5 bases remained unmatched. This CDR3 contains 15 residues. CDR3 region: CSARDPLATTDTQYF. For the CDR3, the DNA is TGCAGTGCTAGAGATCCACTAGCGACCACAGATACGCAGTATTTT.

This chain joins TRBV6-1 and TRBJ1-1; D gene unclear. V was shortened by 8 bases and J by 6 bases, with 10 bases between the two germline ends. The CDR3 covers 11 residues. The V gene's germline CDR1 is MNHNS and CDR2 SASEGT. The CDR3 DNA reads as TGTGCCAGCGTCCGGAAGGCTGAAGCTTTCTTT. As protein: CASVRKAEAFF.

This clonotype was seen a handful of times. This rearrangement joins TRBV6-1 to TRBJ1-6, with D unclear. Germline lookup yields CDR1 MNHNS and CDR2 SASEGT. Trimming took off 6 bases at V and 5 bases at J, with 8 bases between the two ends. This CDR3 comprises 13 residues. The CDR3 is CASRGRNNSPLHF. CDR3 bases: TGTGCCAGCAGGGGGAGAAATAATTCACCCCTCCACTTT.

The rearrangement links TRBV9 to TRBJ2-5; 7 bases align to TRBD2. This CDR3 is built from 16 residues. J was trimmed by 1 base and V by 0 bases; bases with no gene match: 6. The germline gives CDR1 SGDLS, CDR2 YYNGEE. The CDR3 is CASSVDASGFQETQYF. CDR3 DNA: TGTGCCAGCAGCGTAGACGCTAGCGGATTCCAAGAGACCCAGTACTTC.

This clonotype was observed a few times. The rearrangement links TRBV5-5 to TRBJ1-1; D unclear. The CDR3 is 13 amino acids. The V end lost 2 bases, the J end lost 4 bases, and 9 bases lay between the germline ends. Germline V gene sequence: CDR1 SGHKS, CDR2 YYEKEE (reference sequence). The CDR3 region has the DNA TGTGCCAGCAGCTTTTGGGGAAGCACTGAAGCTTTCTTT. Its translation is CASSFWGSTEAFF.

This clonotype has a count of ten or more. This chain uses TRBV20-1 with TRBJ2-7; tentatively, D is TRBD2 (6 bases). Germline CDR1 is DFQATT and CDR2 is SNEGSKA (reference sequence). The CDR3 sequence is 14 residues long. Deletions cut 0 bases from V and 3 bases from J, with 12 bases between. The CDR3 DNA sequence: TGCAGTGCTAGAGATGGGCGGGGAGACTACGAGCAGTACTTC. Protein sequence: CSARDGRGDYEQYF.

Of note for this clonotype: A much larger clonotype is one base distant, so this may be a read error. The gene calls are TRBV5-1 and TRBJ2-3, with 14 bases fitting TRBD2. Germline CDR1 reads SGHRS; CDR2 reads YFSETQ. CDR3 length: 16 amino acids. V lost 7 bases and J lost 4; bases outside the gene matches: 8. The CDR3, as DNA: TGCGCCAGCGGCCCGGGACTAGCGGGAGTGGCAGATACGCAGTATTTT. Encoded protein: CASGPGLAGVADTQYF.

This chain connects TRBV24-1 to TRBJ2-5; unclear D gene. The germline V gene encodes CDR1 KGHDR and CDR2 SFDVKD. The CDR3 runs to 13 residues. V lost 7 bases and J lost 2, with 10 bases in between. In nucleotides, the CDR3 is TGTGCCACCAGGGATGGGCAGCAAGAGACCCAGTACTTC. Protein product: CATRDGQQETQYF.

The genes are TRBV7-2 and TRBJ2-4; no reliable D call. The assigned J gene may be wrong: the sequence end matches TRBJ2-7 better. Germline V gene data show CDR1 as SGHTA and CDR2 as FQGNSA. The CDR3 totals 14 residues. CDR3 protein: CASSFSAGPYEQYF. CDR3 DNA: TGTGCCAGCAGCTTCTCGGCAGGCCCCTACGAGCAGTACTTC.

This clonotype was counted many times. V and J are TRBV12-3 or TRBV12-4 and TRBJ2-1, with D unclear. V lost 4 bases and J 7 bases, leaving 17 bases between the germline ends. The CDR3 sequence is 15 residues long. CDR3 residues: CASSWTPTWVNEQFF. For the CDR3, the DNA is TGTGCCAGCAGTTGGACCCCGACTTGGGTGAATGAGCAGTTCTTC.

With respect to this clonotype: A clone one base away is much larger, so this may be a read error. V gene TRBV20-1 combines with J gene TRBJ2-3, with 7 nucleotides matching TRBD2. This CDR3 has 14 amino acids. Germline assignment: CDR1 DFQATT and CDR2 SNEGSKA (reference sequence). After removal of 5 bases from V and 0 bases from J, the junction contained 5 bases not matched to a gene. CDR3 sequence reads: CSAGERGSTDTQYF. The CDR3, as DNA: TGCAGTGCTGGGGAGCGGGGAAGCACAGATACGCAGTATTTT.

The V gene is TRBV30, the J gene TRBJ1-5; D remains ambiguous. CDR3 length: 12 amino acids. Trimming pared 3 bases from V and 6 bases from J, leaving 9 bases between. The germline CDR1 and CDR2 sequences are GTSNPN and SVGIG (reference sequence). Here the CDR3 reads CAWRQPGQPQHF. CDR3 in DNA: TGTGCCTGGAGGCAACCTGGTCAGCCCCAGCATTTT.

Many counts were recorded for this clonotype. The V call is TRBV7-8, the J call TRBJ1-1; a weak D match, TRBD1 (6 bases). Trimming took off 4 bases at V and 5 bases at J, with 14 bases between the two ends. The V gene's germline CDR1 is SGHVS and CDR2 FQNEAQ. This CDR3 is 14 amino acids long. The CDR3 DNA is TGTGCCAGCAGCTCACAGGGAATCGGAACTGAAGCTTTCTTT. Translated, it gives CASSSQGIGTEAFF.

This clonotype was seen only a few times. DNA for the CDR3: TGTGCCAGCAGGTACGCTAGCTCCTACGAGCAGTACTTC. Encoded protein: CASRYASSYEQYF. The V call is TRBV6-5, the J call TRBJ2-7; D gene unclear. In germline, CDR1 is MNHEY, CDR2 SVGAGI. The length of the CDR3 is 13 residues. With 6 bases removed from V and 0 bases from J, the gap between germline ends came to 9 bases.

In DNA form, the CDR3 reads TGCAGTGCTAGAGATGCAGGACTAGCGGGCCTAAACGGGGCCCCAAGTTCCGACGAGCAGTACTTC. This gives the protein CSARDAGLAGLNGAPSSDEQYF. This sequence joins TRBV20-1 and TRBJ2-7; 11 nucleotides match TRBD2. CDR1 and CDR2 (germline): DFQATT, SNEGSKA (reference sequence). This CDR3 contains 22 residues. Losses at the gene ends were 0 bases for V and 5 bases for J; bases not matched to a gene: 27.

The table lists this clonotype with a few counts. The gene calls are TRBV20-1 and TRBJ2-1; maybe TRBD1 (6 bases). Germline CDR1 DFQATT, CDR2 SNEGSKA (reference sequence). Trimming removed 0 bases at V and 3 bases at J, with 15 bases between. The CDR3 totals 16 residues. The CDR3 DNA reads as TGCAGTGCTAGAGATGGGACACGGGATGACTACAATGAGCAGTTCTTC. This gives the protein CSARDGTRDDYNEQFF.

In this sample, this clonotype turned up a few times. In nucleotides, the CDR3 is TGTGCCAGCAGTTTATTCGGGGGAACTGGGGCCAACGTCCTGACTTTC. This codes for CASSLFGGTGANVLTF. The chain employs TRBV12-3 or TRBV12-4 and TRBJ2-6; possible D gene TRBD2, 6 bases. CDR3 length equals 16 residues. V gave up 2 bases and J gave up 2 bases, with 10 bases separating them.

The V gene is TRBV7-9, the J gene TRBJ1-1, with 8 bases that match TRBD1. The CDR3 is 14 amino acids. The germline gives CDR1 SEHNR, CDR2 FQNEAQ (reference sequence). V dropped 5 bases and J dropped 3; count of bases not matched to a gene: 5. The DNA of the CDR3 is TGTGCCAGCAGCCAGGGGGCCGGGGACACTGAAGCTTTCTTT. It specifies CASSQGAGDTEAFF.

This clonotype qualifies as medium-sized (0.01 to 0.1%). The CDR3, as DNA: TGCAGTGCTAACCCTTCCCGGACCTCAGGGCAGTTCTTC. It encodes CSANPSRTSGQFF. The gene calls are TRBV20-1 and TRBJ2-1; D is unresolved. CDR3 size: 13 residues. V dropped 4 bases and J dropped 12 bases, with 19 bases sitting between them. Per germline, CDR1 DFQATT and CDR2 SNEGSKA (reference sequence).

Comment on this clonotype: This could be a read error, since a much larger clone is one nucleotide away. This sequence joins TRBV6-5 and TRBJ2-1, with D unclear. CDR3 length equals 13 residues. Germline values: CDR1 MNHEY, CDR2 SVGAGI. The V and J ends lost 5 bases and 9 bases respectively, with 14 bases between them. The CDR3 DNA reads TGTGCCAGCAGTGACCTGCCACTTAGTGAGCAGTTCTTC. It encodes CASSDLPLSEQFF.

Concerning this clonotype: A much larger clone differs from this one at a single base, so this may be a read error. The CDR3 loop is CASSYGENNYGYTF. CDR3 in DNA: TGTGCCAGCAGTTACGGGGAAAACAACTATGGCTACACCTTC. V and J are TRBV27 and TRBJ1-2; D gene ambiguous. The length of the CDR3 is 14 residues. Germline values: CDR1 MNHEY, CDR2 SMNVEV (reference sequence). Trimming took off 4 bases at V and 2 bases at J, with 11 bases between the two ends.

The V gene is TRBV5-1, the J gene TRBJ2-7; D gene ambiguous. The J call may be incorrect, as the DNA end agrees better with TRBJ2-5. Germline V gene data show CDR1 as SGHRS and CDR2 as YFSETQ. This CDR3 has 14 amino acids. The CDR3 DNA is TGCGCCAGCAGCTTGGGGGCGACACAAGAGACCCAGTACTTC. This codes for CASSLGATQETQYF.

As to this clonotype: Possible read error: a much larger clone is one base away. J is TRBJ2-5 and V is TRBV7-2; 9 bases line up with TRBD2. The CDR3 spans 14 residues. Trimming removed 5 bases from V and 5 bases from J; junction bases left unmatched: 6. From germline, CDR1 is SGHTA and CDR2 FQGNSA. The CDR3 nucleotides read TGTGCCAGCAGCCCCCTAGCGGGGTGGGAGACCCAGTACTTC. Residues: CASSPLAGWETQYF.

Comment on this clonotype: An end of the junction does not agree with germline; a read error may underlie this. J is TRBJ1-2 and V is TRBV7-9; no clear D gene. The CDR3 contains 15 residues. Germline CDR1 is SEHNR and CDR2 is FQNEAQ (reference sequence). The DNA of the CDR3 is TGTGCCAGCAGCTTAGGTTCGGTGAGCGTCCTTGGCTGCACCTTC. This encodes CASSLGSVSVLGCTF.

This clonotype was picked up many times. This chain joins TRBV6-6 and TRBJ2-1, with D perhaps matching TRBD2 (6 bases). The CDR3 length is 14 residues. CDR1 is MNHNY and CDR2 is SVGAGI in the germline V gene (reference sequence). V lost 0 bases, J lost 8 bases, and 11 bases lay in between. The CDR3 loop is CASSYSTSFDEQFF. The CDR3, as DNA: TGTGCCAGCAGTTACTCAACTAGCTTCGATGAGCAGTTCTTC.